This TCR beta chain was captured in a study of T cell responses to AZD1222 COVID-19 vaccine. Study details: Pooling was applied to second doses at about 4 or about 12 weeks.

Findings and limits, study-wide: The sample set comprised mostly white British donors with more females, and clonal diversity was possibly underestimated. Among AZD1222 vaccinees, only five or six were seropositive at baseline. In all cases, repertoires were sampled only after the peak T cell response.

This clone showed up many times. What it binds is unknown. TCRdb's table, derived via immunoSEQ multiplex PCR, lists solely in-frame clones and lacks some. The data contain approximately 100,000 clones, over 75% of them seen just once; the ten biggest clones take up around 19%. The germline CDR1 and CDR2 sequences are LGHNA and YNFKEQ. Trimming at V came to 0 bases and at J to 4 bases, leaving 5 bases not matched to a gene. The CDR3 contains 17 residues. Source: peripheral blood, taken on day 0 of AZD1222 vaccination. This receptor was obtained from an adult in good health. V and J are TRBV4-2 and TRBJ2-3; TRBD2 agrees at 12 bases. CDR3 protein: CASSQELAGGPADTQYF. Here the CDR3 DNA reads TGTGCCAGCAGCCAAGAGCTAGCGGGGGGGCCGGCAGATACGCAGTATTTT.